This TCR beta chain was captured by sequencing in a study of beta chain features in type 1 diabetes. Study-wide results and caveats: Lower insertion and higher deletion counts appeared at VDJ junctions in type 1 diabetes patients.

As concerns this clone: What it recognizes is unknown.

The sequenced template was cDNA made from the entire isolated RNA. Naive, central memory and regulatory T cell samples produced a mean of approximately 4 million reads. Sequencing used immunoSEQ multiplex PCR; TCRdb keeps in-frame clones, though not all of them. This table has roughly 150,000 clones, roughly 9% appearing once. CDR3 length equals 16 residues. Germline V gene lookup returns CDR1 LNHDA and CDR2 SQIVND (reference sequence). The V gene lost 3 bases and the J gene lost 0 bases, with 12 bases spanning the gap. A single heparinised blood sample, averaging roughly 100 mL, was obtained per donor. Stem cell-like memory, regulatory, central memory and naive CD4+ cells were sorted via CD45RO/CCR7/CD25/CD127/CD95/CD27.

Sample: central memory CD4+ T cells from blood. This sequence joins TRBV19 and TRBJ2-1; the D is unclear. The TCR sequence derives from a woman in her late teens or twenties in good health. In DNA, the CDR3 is TGTGCCAGTAGTATTGCGAAAGTTTACTCCTACAATGAGCAGTTCTTC. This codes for CASSIAKVYSYNEQFF. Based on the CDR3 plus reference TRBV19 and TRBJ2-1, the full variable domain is DGGITQSPKYLFRKEGQNVTLSCEQNLNHDAMYWYRQDPGQGLRLIYYSQIVNDFQKGDIAEGYSVSREKKESFPLTVTSAQKNPTAFYLCASSIAKVYSYNEQFFGPGTRLTVL.